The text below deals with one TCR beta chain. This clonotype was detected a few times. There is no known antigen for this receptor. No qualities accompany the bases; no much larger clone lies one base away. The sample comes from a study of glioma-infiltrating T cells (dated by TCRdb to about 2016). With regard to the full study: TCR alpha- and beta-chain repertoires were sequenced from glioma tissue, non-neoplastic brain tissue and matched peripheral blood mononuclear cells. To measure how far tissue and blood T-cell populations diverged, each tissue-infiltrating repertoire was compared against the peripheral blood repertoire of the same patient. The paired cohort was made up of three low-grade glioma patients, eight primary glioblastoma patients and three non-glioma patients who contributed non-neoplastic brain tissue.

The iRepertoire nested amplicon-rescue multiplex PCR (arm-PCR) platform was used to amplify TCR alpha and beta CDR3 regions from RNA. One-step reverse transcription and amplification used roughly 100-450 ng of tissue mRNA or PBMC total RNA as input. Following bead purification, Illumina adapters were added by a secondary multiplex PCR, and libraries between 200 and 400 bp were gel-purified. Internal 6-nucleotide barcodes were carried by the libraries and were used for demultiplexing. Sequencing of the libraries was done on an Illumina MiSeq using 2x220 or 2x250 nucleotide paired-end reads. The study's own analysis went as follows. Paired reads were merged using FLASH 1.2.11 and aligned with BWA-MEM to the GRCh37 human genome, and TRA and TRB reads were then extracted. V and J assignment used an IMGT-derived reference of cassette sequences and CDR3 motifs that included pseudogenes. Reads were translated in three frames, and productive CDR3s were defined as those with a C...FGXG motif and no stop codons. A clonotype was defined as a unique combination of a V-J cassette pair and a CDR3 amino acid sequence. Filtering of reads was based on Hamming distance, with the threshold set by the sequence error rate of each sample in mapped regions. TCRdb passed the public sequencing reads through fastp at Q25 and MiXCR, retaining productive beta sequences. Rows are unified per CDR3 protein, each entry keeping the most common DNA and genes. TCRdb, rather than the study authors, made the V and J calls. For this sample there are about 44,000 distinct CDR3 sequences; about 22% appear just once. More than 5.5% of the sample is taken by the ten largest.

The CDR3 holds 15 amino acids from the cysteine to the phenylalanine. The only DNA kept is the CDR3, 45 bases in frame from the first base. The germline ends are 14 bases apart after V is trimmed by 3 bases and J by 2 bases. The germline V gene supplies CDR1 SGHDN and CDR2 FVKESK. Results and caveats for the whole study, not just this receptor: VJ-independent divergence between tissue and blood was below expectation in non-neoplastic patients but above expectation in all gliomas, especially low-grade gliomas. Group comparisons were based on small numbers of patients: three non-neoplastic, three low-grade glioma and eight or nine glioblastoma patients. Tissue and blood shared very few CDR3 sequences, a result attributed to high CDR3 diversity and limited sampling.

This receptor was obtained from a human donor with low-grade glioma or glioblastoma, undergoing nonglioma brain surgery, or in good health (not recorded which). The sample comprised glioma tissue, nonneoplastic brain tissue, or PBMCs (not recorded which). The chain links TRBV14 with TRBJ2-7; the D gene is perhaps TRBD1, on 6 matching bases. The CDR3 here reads CASSQRTGHTYEQYF. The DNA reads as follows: TGTGCCAGCAGCCAGCGGACGGGACACACCTACGAGCAGTACTTC.